This T cell receptor (beta chain) was observed in a study of identical twins. One entry per CDR3 protein results from TCRdb running MiXCR on the 5' RACE reads. This table holds roughly 290,000 distinct CDR3 sequences, 8% to 9% found once. Comments on this clonotype: At one of its ends the junction is not consistent with the germline gene, which may arise from a read error.

CDR1 MGHRA and CDR2 YSYEKL come from the germline V gene. The CDR3 totals 16 residues. A further study also used this sample, focusing on yellow fever vaccine responses in identical twins.

Sequencing was carried out using memory (CD45RO+) T cells sorted from blood. The receptor was isolated from a woman younger than 35 in good health. This sequence joins TRBV4-1 and TRBJ1-5; D ambiguous. The CDR3 coding sequence is TGCGCCAGCAGCCTCCGAGAGTACTATAGCAATCAGCCCCAGCTTTTT. Its protein is CASSLREYYSNQPQLF.